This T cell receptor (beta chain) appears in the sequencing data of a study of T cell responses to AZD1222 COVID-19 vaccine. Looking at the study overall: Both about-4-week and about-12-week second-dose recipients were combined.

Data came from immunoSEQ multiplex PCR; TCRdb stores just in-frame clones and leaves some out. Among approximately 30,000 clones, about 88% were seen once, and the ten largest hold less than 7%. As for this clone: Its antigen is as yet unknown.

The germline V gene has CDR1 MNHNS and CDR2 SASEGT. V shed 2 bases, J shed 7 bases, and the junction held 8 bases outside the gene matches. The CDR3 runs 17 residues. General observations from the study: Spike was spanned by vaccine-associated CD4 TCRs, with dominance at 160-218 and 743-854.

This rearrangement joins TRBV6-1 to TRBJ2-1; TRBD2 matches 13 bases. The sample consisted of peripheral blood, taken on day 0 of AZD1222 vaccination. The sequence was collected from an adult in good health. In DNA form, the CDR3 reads TGTGCCAGCAGTGAACACCCCGGACTAGCGGGAGCTAATGAGCAGTTCTTC. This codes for CASSEHPGLAGANEQFF.